This T cell receptor beta chain was captured by sequencing in a study of OX40 agonist ivuxolimab in advanced cancers. TCRdb's table, derived via immunoSEQ multiplex PCR, lists solely in-frame clones and lacks some. The sample lists approximately 28,000 clones, almost 85% seen once, with 18% in the top ten. Germline V gene lookup returns CDR1 LNHNV and CDR2 YYDKDF (reference sequence). V was pared by 5 bases and J by 5 bases, with 13 bases of the junction left unmatched. The CDR3 length is 17 residues. This receptor was obtained from an adult with an advanced solid tumor such as melanoma, head and neck, liver or kidney cancer. The rearrangement uses TRBV15 and TRBJ2-5, with 11 positions matching TRBD1. Specimen: CD4+ or CD8+ T cells sorted from blood, collected in a trial of the OX40 agonist ivuxolimab. CDR3 in amino acids: CATSGPGTGGPPETQYF. CDR3 DNA: TGTGCCACCAGCGGTCCCGGGACAGGGGGTCCCCCGGAGACCCAGTACTTC. The full variable domain, its missing parts supplied by reference TRBV15 and TRBJ2-5, is DAMVIQNPRYQVTQFGKPVTLSCSQTLNHNVMYWYQQKSSQAPKLLFHYYDKDFNNEADTPDNFQSRRPNTSFCFLDIRSPGLGDTAMYLCATSGPGTGGPPETQYFGPGTRLLVL.